A single sample is the source of the 5 T cell receptor beta chains below, sequenced in a study of OX40 agonist ivuxolimab in advanced cancers. Only in-frame clones appear in the TCRdb table, and some are missing; sequencing was by immunoSEQ multiplex PCR. Altogether about 81,000 clones are present, around four fifths being singletons, with the ten largest covering 6% to 8.5%. Sample: CD4+ or CD8+ T cells sorted from blood, taken in a trial of the OX40 agonist ivuxolimab. The receptors originated from an adult with an advanced solid tumor such as melanoma, head and neck, liver or kidney cancer.

This chain uses TRBV7-2 with TRBJ1-3, with no clear D. Between the trimmed V and J ends, which lost 1 base and 0 bases, there was a span of 19 bases. The CDR3 sequence is 19 residues long. The germline V gene has CDR1 SGHTA and CDR2 FQGNSA. The CDR3 region is CASSLVGWAGSLSGNTIYF. In nucleotides, the CDR3 is TGTGCCAGCAGCTTAGTAGGGTGGGCAGGAAGTCTCTCTGGAAACACCATATATTTT.

The CDR3 reads CASSLDYSNQPQHF. In nucleotides, the CDR3 is TGTGCCAGCAGTTTAGATTATAGCAATCAGCCCCAGCATTTT. This sequence joins TRBV28 and TRBJ1-5; D not resolved. CDR1 and CDR2 (germline): MDHEN, SYDVKM. The germline V and J ends were trimmed by 2 bases and 0 bases, with 5 bases remaining between them. The CDR3 contains 14 residues.

This clone was seen more than once but under ten times. The chain uses TRBV6-6 and TRBJ2-4; 9 nucleotides align to TRBD1. Looked up from germline, CDR1 is MNHNY and CDR2 is SVGAGI (reference sequence). The J segment lost 6 bases and the V segment lost 5 bases, leaving 5 bases of the junction unmatched. This CDR3 has 14 residues. The CDR3 sequence is CASSTTGGANIQYF. CDR3 nucleotides: TGTGCCAGCAGTACGACAGGGGGGGCAAACATTCAGTACTTC.

V usage is TRBV5-1 and J usage is TRBJ2-2, with D perhaps TRBD1 or TRBD2 (6 bases each). This CDR3 has 17 residues. V was shortened by 1 base and J by 0 bases, with 13 bases between the two germline ends. The germline gives CDR1 SGHRS, CDR2 YFSETQ. CDR3 sequence: CASSLYGGPSNTGELFF. The CDR3 DNA is TGCGCCAGCAGCTTGTATGGGGGGCCATCGAACACCGGGGAGCTGTTTTTT.

The chain carries TRBV19 and TRBJ1-4; TRBD1 matches at 9 bases. CDR1 and CDR2 from the germline V gene are LNHDA and SQIVND (reference sequence). V shed 6 bases and J 6 bases; nucleotides not matched to a gene: 5. This CDR3 has 14 residues. CDR3 DNA: TGTGCCAGTAGAAAAACAGGGGGCGATGAAAAACTGTTTTTT. This codes for CASRKTGGDEKLFF. The full variable domain, with the rest looked up from reference TRBV19 and TRBJ1-4, is DGGITQSPKYLFRKEGQNVTLSCEQNLNHDAMYWYRQDPGQGLRLIYYSQIVNDFQKGDIAEGYSVSREKKESFPLTVTSAQKNPTAFYLCASRKTGGDEKLFFGSGTQLSVL.